This TCR beta chain was sequenced during a study of shared clonotypes between healthy human individuals. General observations from the study: It was expected that sequencing depth would affect clonotype sharing among donors. Generation of non-shared clonotypes was less probable than generation of clonotypes shared by all four donors.

Deep-level assay runs were performed. Clones were sequenced by immunoSEQ multiplex PCR, and TCRdb holds only the in-frame ones, with some missing. The top ten hold 0.045% to 0.07% of the sample, which has under 600,000 clones, around 97% seen once. Trimming shortened V by 1 base and J by 0 bases, and 13 bases separated the two germline ends. CDR3 size: 17 residues. Germline V gene lookup returns CDR1 SGHTA and CDR2 FQGNSA. Every contributor of samples was a Caucasian grown-up residing in Nashville, Tennessee. For this clone: Its antigen is unknown.

The sample comprised naive CD4+ T cells sorted from blood. Subset defined: CD45RA+ positively selected. The V call is TRBV7-2, the J call TRBJ1-5, with D possibly being TRBD1 (6 bases). The sequence was collected from a woman aged 25 to 39 in good health. In DNA, the CDR3 is TGTGCCAGCAGCTTAGTAGGGACACCCCGTAGCAATCAGCCCCAGCATTTT. This translates into CASSLVGTPRSNQPQHF.